A single sample gave rise to the 20 T cell receptor beta chains below, sequenced in a study of blood T cell repertoires in COVID-19. The repertoire was sequenced with immunoSEQ multiplex PCR; TCRdb's copy has only in-frame clones and lacks some. Seen here are about 45,000 clones, 85% to 95% observed once, and the top ten hold around 5%. The sequenced material came from peripheral blood. These receptor sequences come from a human donor in a cohort sampled during active COVID-19.

This clone appeared once. This chain links TRBV5-5 with TRBJ1-2; possible D gene TRBD1, 5 bases. The CDR3 runs to 13 residues. Trimming removed 5 bases at V and 4 bases at J, with 12 bases between. CDR1 is SGHKS, CDR2 YYEKEE, per germline (reference sequence). DNA for the CDR3: TGTGCCAGCAGTCGGGACTTTAGCTATGGCTACACCTTC. Encoded protein: CASSRDFSYGYTF.

The genes are TRBV6-5 and TRBJ2-7, with TRBD1 matching 10 bases. This CDR3 has 15 amino acids. Germline CDR1 and CDR2: MNHEY and SVGAGI. V trimming: 5 bases; J trimming: 3 bases; junction bases outside the gene matches: 7. The CDR3 loop reads CASSHPGQGYYEQYF. The DNA of the CDR3 is TGTGCCAGCAGTCATCCGGGACAGGGGTACTACGAGCAGTACTTC.

The chain recombines TRBV20-1 with TRBJ2-5; tentatively, D is TRBD2 (5 bases). CDR1 is DFQATT, CDR2 SNEGSKA, per germline (reference sequence). V was cut by 6 bases and J by 3 bases, with 20 bases left in between. This CDR3 is built from 15 residues. This chain's CDR3 is CSASIGIEVEETQYF. The CDR3 coding sequence is TGCAGTGCCAGTATCGGGATCGAGGTAGAAGAGACCCAGTACTTC.

This chain uses TRBV24-1 with TRBJ2-3; 7 bases are shared with TRBD1. Per the germline V gene, CDR1 is KGHDR and CDR2 is SFDVKD. With V trimmed by 4 bases and J by 2 bases, 8 bases remained unmatched. This CDR3 contains 16 residues. The DNA for the CDR3 is TGTGCCACCAGTGACATCCCGACAGGGAACACAGATACGCAGTATTTT. As protein: CATSDIPTGNTDTQYF.

The chain recombines TRBV6-5 with TRBJ2-3; the D gene is possibly TRBD2 (6 bases). The CDR3 runs to 14 residues. Trimming removed 6 bases from V and 3 bases from J, with 13 bases in between. Germline CDR1 MNHEY, CDR2 SVGAGI. The CDR3, as DNA: TGTGCCAGCAGCCTCGGGAGTTCGACAGATACGCAGTATTTT. The encoded protein is CASSLGSSTDTQYF.

The rearrangement uses TRBV6-2 or TRBV6-3 and TRBJ1-5; tentatively, D is TRBD1 (6 bases). With 5 bases removed from V and 0 bases from J, the gap between germline ends came to 8 bases. The CDR3 has 14 residues. Germline V gives CDR1 MNHEY, CDR2 SVGEGT. The CDR3: CASSTQGSNQPQHF. Written as DNA, the CDR3 is TGTGCCAGCAGTACACAGGGTAGCAATCAGCCCCAGCATTTT.

This chain connects TRBV27 to TRBJ2-5; TRBD1 might be the D (5 bases). V was shortened by 5 bases and J by 7 bases, with 17 bases between the two germline ends. The CDR3 runs to 14 residues. CDR1 and CDR2 (germline): MNHEY, SMNVEV (reference sequence). The CDR3 nucleotides read TGTGCCAGCAGTCAGCTACAGGCTCAGGGGACCCAGTACTTC. This translates into CASSQLQAQGTQYF.

This chain joins TRBV27 and TRBJ1-6; no reliable D call. V lost 0 bases to trimming and J lost 5 bases, with 5 bases between them. The CDR3 is made up of 14 amino acids. Germline CDR1 and CDR2: MNHEY and SMNVEV (reference sequence). CDR3 sequence (DNA): TGTGCCAGCAGTTTATCATCGGATAATTCACCCCTCCACTTT. It is translated as CASSLSSDNSPLHF.

This chain links TRBV24-1 with TRBJ2-1, with 10 positions matching TRBD2. Germline V CDR1 and CDR2: KGHDR, SFDVKD. The CDR3 consists of 17 residues. V shed 4 bases, J shed 7 bases, and the junction held 12 bases outside the gene matches. This chain's CDR3 is CATSDTGLAAGKNEQFF. The CDR3 bases are TGTGCCACCAGTGACACCGGACTAGCGGCGGGTAAAAATGAGCAGTTCTTC.

The CDR3 nucleotides read TGTGCCAGCAGTTTAGCAAGGAGGGGCTACACCTTC. Its protein product is CASSLARRGYTF. The rearrangement uses TRBV12-3 or TRBV12-4 and TRBJ1-2; D unresolved. This CDR3 is 12 amino acids long. V was shortened by 0 bases and J by 8 bases, with 7 bases between the two germline ends.

The chain joins TRBV18 to TRBJ2-7; 11 bases map to TRBD1. With V trimmed by 3 bases and J by 7 bases, 5 bases remained unmatched. This CDR3 is built from 14 residues. Germline values: CDR1 KGHSH, CDR2 LQKENI. CDR3 sequence reads: CASSPGQGVGEQYF. CDR3 in DNA: TGTGCCAGCTCACCGGGACAGGGGGTTGGGGAGCAGTACTTC.

The chain joins TRBV7-9 to TRBJ1-4, with 7 bases lining up with TRBD1. The trim removed 10 bases at V and 4 bases at J, leaving 24 bases unmatched. Germline V gene data show CDR1 as SEHNR and CDR2 as FQNEAQ (reference sequence). CDR3 length equals 19 residues. The chain's CDR3 is CAITAFRRTGEAYNEKLFF. Written as DNA, the CDR3 is TGTGCCATAACAGCTTTCAGGAGGACAGGTGAGGCATATAATGAAAAACTGTTTTTT.

The J gene is TRBJ2-3, the V gene TRBV20-1; D not resolved. This CDR3 comprises 12 residues. The germline gives CDR1 DFQATT, CDR2 SNEGSKA (reference sequence). V shed 3 bases and J shed 0 bases, with 4 bases lying between them. CDR3 in DNA: TGCAGTGCTAGTCAAAGCACAGATACGCAGTATTTT. As protein: CSASQSTDTQYF.

The chain is built from TRBV7-2 and TRBJ1-1; 8 nucleotides align to TRBD1. Trimming removed 3 bases from V and 6 bases from J; junction bases left unmatched: 6. This CDR3 region has 14 residues. Germline V gene lookup returns CDR1 SGHTA and CDR2 FQGNSA. CDR3 nucleotide sequence: TGTGCCAGCAGCTTCGGGGGCAGGGGGCCTGAAGCTTTCTTT. It codes for CASSFGGRGPEAFF.

This clone has a single count. This chain's CDR3 is CASSPQQGALGYTF. The DNA for the CDR3 is TGCGCCAGCAGCCCACAACAGGGGGCGCTTGGCTACACCTTC. The V gene is TRBV5-1, the J gene TRBJ1-2; 9 bases fit TRBD1. The V and J ends lost 4 bases and 7 bases, in that order; junction bases with no gene match: 8. This CDR3 has 14 amino acids. Germline V CDR1 and CDR2: SGHRS, YFSETQ.

Concerning this clone: The junction differs from germline at one of its ends, possibly a read error. Other DNA sequences from this sample encode an identical CDR3 as well. This sequence joins TRBV18 and TRBJ1-5; possible D gene TRBD1, 6 bases. CDR1 KGHSH and CDR2 LQKENI come from the germline V gene. The CDR3 has 16 residues. CDR3 sequence reads: CASSPMAGEYNQPQHF. DNA for the CDR3: TGCGCCAGCTCACCAATGGCAGGGGAATACAATCAGCCCCAGCATTTT.

The V gene is TRBV5-6, the J gene TRBJ2-1; 16 nucleotides match TRBD2. Germline V gene sequence: CDR1 SGHDT, CDR2 YYEEEE. The CDR3 has 16 residues. Trimming cost V 4 bases and J 5 bases; bases outside gene matches: 3. The CDR3 spells CASSGTSGRANNEQFF. The CDR3 DNA follows: TGTGCCAGCAGCGGGACTAGCGGGAGGGCCAACAATGAGCAGTTCTTC.

The genes are TRBV4-1 and TRBJ2-7; 7 nucleotides line up with TRBD2. Germline CDR1 is MGHRA and CDR2 is YSYEKL. This CDR3 comprises 16 residues. V was clipped by 4 bases and J by 3 bases; unmatched bases: 12. CDR3 amino acids: CASSPLPSGALYEQYF. DNA for the CDR3: TGCGCCAGCAGCCCCCTTCCTAGCGGAGCCCTCTACGAGCAGTACTTC.

V is TRBV18 and J is TRBJ1-5; the D gene is possibly TRBD1 (6 bases). The CDR3 spans 15 residues. V was shortened by 3 bases and J by 6 bases, with 15 bases between the two germline ends. Germline CDR1 reads KGHSH; CDR2 reads LQKENI. The CDR3 DNA reads TGTGCCAGCTCACCTGGGGGGGGCGGGCGTCAGCCCCAGCATTTT. Its protein is CASSPGGGGRQPQHF.

The rearrangement joins TRBV30 to TRBJ1-4; D remains unclear. CDR1 is GTSNPN and CDR2 is SVGIG in the germline V gene (reference sequence). The CDR3 runs 13 residues. V lost 8 bases to trimming and J lost 7 bases, with 17 bases between them. The CDR3 region has the DNA TGTGCCGGGAAACGGGGAGGTGGTGAAAAACTGTTTTTT. Residues: CAGKRGGGEKLFF.